This T cell receptor (beta chain) appears in the sequencing data of a study of beta chain features in type 1 diabetes. Study-wide results and limits: Amplification by PCR could prefer shorter templates, with the same effect in patients and controls. Moderate but significant shortening of TCRB CDR3s was recorded in all four CD4+ subsets from Type 1 diabetes patients.

Isolated RNA was reverse transcribed in full, so expressed TCRB transcripts were sequenced. Assay used: immunoSEQ multiplex PCR; TCRdb lists only in-frame clones, some missing. The sample includes about 160,000 clones, approximately 8.4% seen only once; the top ten take roughly 0.5%. Germline CDR1 is SQVTM and CDR2 is ANQGSEA. The CDR3 spans 13 residues. After removal of 7 bases from V and 4 bases from J, the junction contained 7 bases not matched to a gene. Sorting that relied on CD45RO/CCR7/CD25/CD127/CD95/CD27 yielded CD4+ naive, central memory, regulatory and stem cell-like memory cells. As concerns this clone: Its antigen is as yet unknown.

Sequences were obtained from central memory CD4+ T cells from blood. This sequence joins TRBV29-1 and TRBJ2-3; 8 bases match TRBD2. The TCR was taken from a young man with type 1 diabetes. CDR3 region: CSGWALAADTQYF. CDR3 in DNA: TGCAGCGGCTGGGCACTAGCGGCAGATACGCAGTATTTT.